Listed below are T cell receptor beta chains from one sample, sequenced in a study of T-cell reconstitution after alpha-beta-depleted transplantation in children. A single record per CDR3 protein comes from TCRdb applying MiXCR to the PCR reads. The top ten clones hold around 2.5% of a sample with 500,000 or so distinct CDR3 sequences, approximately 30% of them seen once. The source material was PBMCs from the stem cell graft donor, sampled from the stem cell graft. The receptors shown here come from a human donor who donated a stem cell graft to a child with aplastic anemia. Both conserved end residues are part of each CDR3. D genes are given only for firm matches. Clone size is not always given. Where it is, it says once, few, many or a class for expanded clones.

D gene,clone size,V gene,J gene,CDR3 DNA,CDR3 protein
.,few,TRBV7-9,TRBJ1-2,TGTGCCAGCAGCCTAGAACAGGCGGTGCGGGATGGCTACACCTTC,CASSLEQAVRDGYTF
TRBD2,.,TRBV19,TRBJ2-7,TGTGCCAGTAGTACCTCCGGGACTAGCGGGTCCAGCTCCTACGAGCAGTACTTC,CASSTSGTSGSSSYEQYF
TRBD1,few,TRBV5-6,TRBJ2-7,TGTGCCAGCAGATCGGGACAGGGAGGGTCCTACGAGCAGTACTTC,CASRSGQGGSYEQYF
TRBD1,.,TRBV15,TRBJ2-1,TGTGCCACCAGCAGAGATCGGGGACAGGGAGGTAATGAGCAGTTCTTC,CATSRDRGQGGNEQFF
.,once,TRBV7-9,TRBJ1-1,TGTGCCAGCAGCTTCCAAATAACTACAGGGAGGTTAGCTGAAGCTTTCTTT,CASSFQITTGRLAEAFF
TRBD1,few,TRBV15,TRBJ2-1,TGTGCCACCAGCAGAAACTACGGACAGGGGAGTCCGATTGAGCAGTTCTTC,CATSRNYGQGSPIEQFF
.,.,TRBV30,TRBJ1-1,TGTGCCTGGAGCGTGGACGTGGGCACTGAAGCTTTCTTT,CAWSVDVGTEAFF
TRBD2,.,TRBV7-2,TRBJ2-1,TGTGCCAGCAGCTTAGTATCCCTAGCGGGAGGGGTGGATGAGCAGTTCTTC,CASSLVSLAGGVDEQFF
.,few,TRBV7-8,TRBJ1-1,TGTGCCAGCAGCTTAAAAGGAGGGTACACTGAAGCTTTCTTT,CASSLKGGYTEAFF
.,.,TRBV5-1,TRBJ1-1,TGCGCCAGCAGCTTGCATACAGGGCCTGCGAACACTGAAGCTTTCTTT,CASSLHTGPANTEAFF
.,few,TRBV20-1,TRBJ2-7,TGCAGTGCTAGAGATGAACCGGGAGACGAGCAGTACTTC,CSARDEPGDEQYF
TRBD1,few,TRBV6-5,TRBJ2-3,TGTGCCAGCAGTACTCAGACAGGGGAAGATACGCAGTATTTT,CASSTQTGEDTQYF
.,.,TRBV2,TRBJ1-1,TGTGCCAGCACACCTCTAGGCGGGGGCACTGAAGCTTTCTTT,CASTPLGGGTEAFF
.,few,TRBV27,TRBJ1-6,TGTGCCAGCAGGAGCGACAGGCTGGCGGACAATTCACCCCTCCACTTT,CASRSDRLADNSPLHF
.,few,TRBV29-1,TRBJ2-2,TGCAGCGCAGAGCAGGGGAACACCGGGGAGCTGTTTTTT,CSAEQGNTGELFF
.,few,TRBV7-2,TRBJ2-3,TGTGCCAGCAGCCCCACGCCGGGGGCAGATACGCAGTATTTT,CASSPTPGADTQYF
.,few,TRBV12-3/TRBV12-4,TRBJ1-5,TGTGCCAGCAGTTTAGCGCCGCCGGGTTTGAGCAATCAGCCCCAGCATTTT,CASSLAPPGLSNQPQHF
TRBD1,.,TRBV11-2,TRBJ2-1,TGTGCCAGCAGCCATATAAACCGGGACAGGGGGCTCAATGAGCAGTTCTTC,CASSHINRDRGLNEQFF
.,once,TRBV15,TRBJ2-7,TGTGCCACCAGCAGAGACGAAGTTAGGGGGGACGAGCAGTACTTC,CATSRDEVRGDEQYF
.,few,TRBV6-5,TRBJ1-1,TGTGCCAGCAGTTACAAGTTCAGCCTGAACACTGAAGCTTTCTTT,CASSYKFSLNTEAFF
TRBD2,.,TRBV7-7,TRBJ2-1,TGTGCCAGCAGCTTACGTCCTCTAGCGGGAGGGCCGCACAATGAGCAGTTCTTC,CASSLRPLAGGPHNEQFF
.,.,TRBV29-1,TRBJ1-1,TGCAGCGTTGCGACGGCCATAGAAGCTTTCTTT,CSVATAIEAFF
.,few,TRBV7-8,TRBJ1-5,TGTGCCAGCAGCTCAAAGGAAACGGGGCCCCAGCATTTT,CASSSKETGPQHF
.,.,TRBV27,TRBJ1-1,TGTGCCAGCAGTTTATTACCGCCACAGAACACTGAAGCTTTCTTT,CASSLLPPQNTEAFF
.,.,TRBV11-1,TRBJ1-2,TGTGCCAGCAGCGATACGGGGACAACTTATGGCTACACCTTC,CASSDTGTTYGYTF
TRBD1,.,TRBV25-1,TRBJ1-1,TGTGCCAGCAGTGCACAGGGGGCGCGTTTTGCTGAAGCTTTCTTT,CASSAQGARFAEAFF
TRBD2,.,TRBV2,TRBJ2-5,TGTGCCAGCACTAGAGGCCGGGAGGGAGAGACCCAGTACTTC,CASTRGREGETQYF
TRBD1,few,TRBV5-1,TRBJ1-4,TGCGCCAGCAGCATTGGACAGGTTAATGAAAAACTGTTTTTT,CASSIGQVNEKLFF
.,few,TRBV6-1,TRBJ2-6,TGTGCCAGCAGATCCCAGGGCGGACCGGGAACTGGGGCCAACGTCCTGACTTTC,CASRSQGGPGTGANVLTF
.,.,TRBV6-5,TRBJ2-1,TGTGCCAGCAGTTCTAGTGCTGAGCAGTTCTTC,CASSSSAEQFF
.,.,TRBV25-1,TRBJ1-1,TGTGCCAGCAGTGATGGAATGGGACCCGGGAGGAACGGAGTCATGAACACTGAAGCTTTCTTT,CASSDGMGPGRNGVMNTEAFF
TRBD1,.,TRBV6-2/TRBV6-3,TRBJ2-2,TGTGCCAGCAGTCCACAGGGGTCCTGGAACACCGGGGAGCTGTTTTTT,CASSPQGSWNTGELFF
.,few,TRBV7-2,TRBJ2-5,TGTGCCAGCAGTATTTTAGGGGGAGGGGGGGAGACCCAGTACTTC,CASSILGGGGETQYF
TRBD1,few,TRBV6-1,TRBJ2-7,TGTGCCAGCAGTGCCCGGGACAGCTCCTCCTACGAGCAGTACTTC,CASSARDSSSYEQYF
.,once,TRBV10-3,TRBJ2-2,TGTGCCATCAGTGAGGGGGCCGGGGAGCTGTTTTTT,CAISEGAGELFF
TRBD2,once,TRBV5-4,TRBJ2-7,TGTGCCAGCAGCTTGGGTAGCGGGAGAACCTACGAGCAGTACTTC,CASSLGSGRTYEQYF
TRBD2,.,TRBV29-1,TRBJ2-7,TGCAGCGGAGTAGCGGGCGAGCAGTACTTC,CSGVAGEQYF
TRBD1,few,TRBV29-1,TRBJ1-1,TGCAGCGTAGACAGGGGGTGGGTTGGGAACACTGAAGCTTTCTTT,CSVDRGWVGNTEAFF
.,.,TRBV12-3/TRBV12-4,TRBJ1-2,TGTGCCAGCAGTTTATCCGGGCGCTATGGCTACACCTTC,CASSLSGRYGYTF
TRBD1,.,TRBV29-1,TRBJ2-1,TGCAGCTCGCGACAGGGTTTTGATCAGGATGAGCAGTTCTTC,CSSRQGFDQDEQFF
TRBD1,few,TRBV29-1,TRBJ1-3,TGCAGCGTTGAGGACAGGGACTCTGGAAACACCATATATTTT,CSVEDRDSGNTIYF
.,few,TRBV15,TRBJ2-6,TGTGCCACCAGCGGGAGAGGAGGGGAGGTCGGGGCCAACGTCCTGACTTTC,CATSGRGGEVGANVLTF
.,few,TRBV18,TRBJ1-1,TGTGCCAGCGCGGACAGTGAAGCTTTCTTT,CASADSEAFF
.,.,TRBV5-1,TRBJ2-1,TGCGCCAGCAGCCGTGGACAGTTGGGGGATGAGCAGTTCTTC,CASSRGQLGDEQFF
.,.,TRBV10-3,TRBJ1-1,TGTGCCATCAGCCGGGACGGAAACACTGAAGCTTTCTTT,CAISRDGNTEAFF
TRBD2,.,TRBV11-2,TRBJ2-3,TGTGCCAGCAGCTCCCTGTTAGCGGGAGCCGCTAGCACAGATACGCAGTATTTT,CASSSLLAGAASTDTQYF
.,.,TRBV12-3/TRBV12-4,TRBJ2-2,TGTGCCAGCAGTTTACGCTCACTCCGGACCGGGGAGCTGTTTTTT,CASSLRSLRTGELFF
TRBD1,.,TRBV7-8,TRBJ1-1,TGTGCCAGCAGCTTACGACACCTGGGGACAGTGAACACTGAAGCTTTCTTT,CASSLRHLGTVNTEAFF
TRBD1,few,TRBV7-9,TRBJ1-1,TGTGCCAGCAGCTCCCAGGGGGCGTTGGACACTGAAGCTTTCTTT,CASSSQGALDTEAFF
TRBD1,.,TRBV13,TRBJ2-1,TGTGCCAGCAGCCTCACAGGGGTCGATGAGCAGTTCTTC,CASSLTGVDEQFF
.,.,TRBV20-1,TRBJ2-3,TGCAGTGCTAGAGATCAAGGCGCTAGCACAGATACGCAGTATTTT,CSARDQGASTDTQYF
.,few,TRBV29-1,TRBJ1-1,TGCAGCGCCTCGACAGATTTGAACACTGAAGCTTTCTTT,CSASTDLNTEAFF